The source of this TCR beta chain is a study of T cell repertoires in cytomegalovirus infection. Study-wide context: Indications of both CMV infection and matching HLA type were provided by public TCR beta signatures.

TCRdb processed the reads anew with MiXCR; each CDR3 protein has one entry. Of under 200,000 distinct CDR3 sequences in the sample, roughly 9.8% were seen once. Specimen: PBMCs. This TCR was sampled from a human donor in good health (CMV status not recorded). Some clones in this sample may be carry-over from other donors' samples.

The CDR3 here is CASSGTGHNQPQHF. In DNA, the CDR3 is TGTGCCAGCAGCGGGACAGGCCACAATCAGCCCCAGCATTTT. The chain links TRBV2 to TRBJ1-5; 8 bases agree with TRBD1. The CDR3 spans 14 residues. The germline gives CDR1 SNHLY, CDR2 FYNNEI. V was pared by 6 bases and J by 3 bases, with 4 bases of the junction left unmatched.